The 16 T cell receptor beta chains given below trace back to one sample, sequenced in a study of T cells in localized non-small cell lung cancer. Sequencing was performed with immunoSEQ multiplex PCR; in TCRdb, only in-frame clones are kept and a portion is missing. This table holds tens of thousands of clones, approximately 90% found once. This specimen consisted of peripheral blood, obtained before any cancer treatment. These receptors were obtained from a male donor aged 60 or over with stage III squamous cell lung carcinoma.

The chain recombines TRBV6-5 with TRBJ2-7; TRBD2 matches 10 bases. Germline CDR1 reads MNHEY; CDR2 reads SVGAGI. The CDR3 has 15 amino acids. Trimming took 7 bases from V and 3 from J; bases not matched to a gene: 9. CDR3 amino acids: CASNPVAGGYYEQYF. In DNA form, the CDR3 reads TGTGCCAGCAACCCAGTAGCGGGGGGTTACTACGAGCAGTACTTC.

The V gene is TRBV19, the J gene TRBJ2-7; TRBD2 agrees at 8 bases. CDR3 length equals 14 residues. The trim removed 6 bases at V and 2 bases at J, leaving 6 bases unmatched. Germline V gene data show CDR1 as LNHDA and CDR2 as SQIVND (reference sequence). The CDR3 spells CASSPRGGPYEQYF. DNA for the CDR3: TGTGCCAGTAGCCCCCGGGGGGGGCCCTACGAGCAGTACTTC.

The chain uses TRBV2 and TRBJ1-5; D may be TRBD1 (6 bases). V was clipped by 2 bases and J by 7 bases, with 27 bases between them. CDR3 length equals 19 residues. CDR1 is SNHLY and CDR2 is FYNNEI in the germline V gene. CDR3: CASSEHRAFAPRLGQPQHF. In DNA, the CDR3 is TGTGCCAGCAGTGAACACAGGGCCTTCGCCCCCCGCTTAGGACAGCCCCAGCATTTT.

The chain links TRBV7-2 to TRBJ2-1; the match to TRBD2 covers 13 bases. Germline V gives CDR1 SGHTA, CDR2 FQGNSA. This CDR3 region has 14 residues. V gave up 3 bases and J gave up 9 bases; unmatched junction bases: 2. CDR3 nucleotides: TGTGCCAGCAGCTTCACTAGCGGGGGGGGTGAGCAGTTCTTC. This translates into CASSFTSGGGEQFF.

The rearrangement links TRBV7-2 to TRBJ2-5, with D maybe TRBD2 (7 bases). The length of the CDR3 is 18 residues. V dropped 1 base and J dropped 5 bases, with 23 bases sitting between them. Germline values: CDR1 SGHTA, CDR2 FQGNSA. The chain's CDR3 is CASSLGQEPGLGNETQYF. CDR3 DNA: TGTGCCAGCAGCTTAGGACAGGAACCCGGACTAGGTAATGAGACCCAGTACTTC.

In its sample, this clone is medium-sized (0.01 to 0.1%). This chain connects TRBV7-9 to TRBJ2-5; D possibly corresponds to TRBD2 (6 bases). V shed 1 base and J shed 0 bases, with 9 bases lying between them. The CDR3 is made up of 15 amino acids. The germline CDR1 and CDR2 sequences are SEHNR and FQNEAQ (reference sequence). In nucleotides, the CDR3 is TGTGCCAGCAGCTTAGTGGAGCGGGACCAAGAGACCCAGTACTTC. Its translation is CASSLVERDQETQYF.

The chain is built from TRBV5-4 and TRBJ2-5, with TRBD1 matching 9 bases. The CDR3 totals 15 residues. The ends lost 4 bases at V and 4 bases at J; junction bases unmatched: 8. Germline CDR1 and CDR2: SGHNT and YYREEE (reference sequence). CDR3 nucleotides: TGTGCCAGCAGCCTAAGGGACAGGGTGACAGAGACCCAGTACTTC. Amino acid sequence: CASSLRDRVTETQYF.

The chain recombines TRBV11-2 with TRBJ1-3; D ambiguous. This CDR3 is 14 amino acids long. The germline gives CDR1 SGHAT, CDR2 FQNNGV. Trimming pared 2 bases from V and 4 bases from J, leaving 9 bases between. In nucleotides, the CDR3 is TGTGCCAGCAGCTTATTAAGAGCCGGAAACACCATATATTTT. Amino acid sequence: CASSLLRAGNTIYF.

This chain connects TRBV6-4 to TRBJ2-1, with TRBD2 identical over 7 bases. There are 14 residues in the CDR3. Germline CDR1 MRHNA, CDR2 SNTAGT. V lost 7 bases to trimming and J lost 5 bases; unmatched junction nucleotides: 8. CDR3 protein: CASKLTAGNNEQFF. CDR3 in DNA: TGTGCCAGCAAACTAACAGCGGGAAACAATGAGCAGTTCTTC.

The J gene is TRBJ1-4, the V gene TRBV18; the D is unclear. CDR1 is KGHSH, CDR2 LQKENI, per germline. This CDR3 region has 15 residues. The ends were cut back, 6 bases at V and 0 bases at J, with 11 bases in the middle. CDR3 DNA sequence: TGTGCCAGCTCGCCGGCGGGAGCAACTAATGAAAAACTGTTTTTT. Its protein is CASSPAGATNEKLFF. Full variable domain (missing parts from reference TRBV18 and TRBJ1-4): NAGVMQNPRHLVRRRGQEARLRCSPMKGHSHVYWYRQLPEEGLKFMVYLQKENIIDESGMPKERFSAEFPKEGPSILRIQQVVRGDSAAYFCASSPAGATNEKLFFGSGTQLSVL.

The chain recombines TRBV18 with TRBJ1-1; perhaps TRBD1 as D (6 bases). The CDR3 length is 14 residues. The V end lost 6 bases, the J end lost 3 bases, and 14 bases lay between the germline ends. Germline V gene data show CDR1 as KGHSH and CDR2 as LQKENI. CDR3 nucleotides: TGTGCCAGCTCTCAACAGGGAACATACACTGAAGCTTTCTTT. This gives the protein CASSQQGTYTEAFF.

The count of this clone is one. The V call is TRBV29-1, the J call TRBJ2-1; possible D gene TRBD2, 6 bases. Per germline, CDR1 SQVTM and CDR2 ANQGSEA. The CDR3 has 14 residues. Trimming took 3 bases from V and 6 from J, leaving 15 bases between them. The CDR3 DNA follows: TGCAGCGTTGAGCTGCGGGGAACCATCAATGAGCAGTTCTTC. This sequence encodes CSVELRGTINEQFF.

The genes are TRBV7-9 and TRBJ2-1; D call uncertain. Germline CDR1 is SEHNR and CDR2 is FQNEAQ (reference sequence). Trimming cost V 1 base and J 13 bases, with 8 bases left between them. The CDR3 is 11 residues long. The DNA of the CDR3 is TGTGCCAGCAGCTTAGAAGATAAACAGTTCTTC. Its translation is CASSLEDKQFF.

J is TRBJ2-2 and V is TRBV7-9; D gene uncertain. Trimming took 5 bases from V and 3 from J, leaving 13 bases between them. In germline, CDR1 is SEHNR, CDR2 FQNEAQ (reference sequence). This CDR3 is 15 amino acids long. CDR3 coding DNA: TGTGCCAGCAGCCCGGCCCCCAGTTACACCGGGGAGCTGTTTTTT. This codes for CASSPAPSYTGELFF.

There are a few counts of this clone. The V and J genes are TRBV5-5 and TRBJ1-5; D call uncertain. The CDR3 runs 14 residues. V was clipped by 4 bases and J by 4 bases, with 12 bases between them. Germline V CDR1 and CDR2: SGHKS, YYEKEE (reference sequence). DNA for the CDR3: TGTGCCAGCAGCCCCCGCCTTGGGAATCAGCCCCAGCATTTT. Its protein is CASSPRLGNQPQHF.

This rearrangement joins TRBV20-1 to TRBJ2-1, with D maybe TRBD2 (5 bases). Germline V CDR1 and CDR2: DFQATT, SNEGSKA (reference sequence). This CDR3 is 9 amino acids long. CDR3 in amino acids: CSGGGEQFF. DNA of the CDR3: TGCAGCGGAGGAGGAGAGCAGTTCTTC.